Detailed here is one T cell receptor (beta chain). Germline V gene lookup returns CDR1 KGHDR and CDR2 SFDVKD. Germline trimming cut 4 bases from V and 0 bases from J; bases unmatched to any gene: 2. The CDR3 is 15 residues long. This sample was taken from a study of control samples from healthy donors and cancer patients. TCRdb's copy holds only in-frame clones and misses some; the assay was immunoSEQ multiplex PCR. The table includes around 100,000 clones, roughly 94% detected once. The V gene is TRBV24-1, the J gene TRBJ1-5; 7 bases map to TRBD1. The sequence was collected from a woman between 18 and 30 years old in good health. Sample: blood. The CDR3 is CATSEGQFSNQPQHF. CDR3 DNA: TGTGCCACCAGTGAGGGACAGTTTAGCAATCAGCCCCAGCATTTT.